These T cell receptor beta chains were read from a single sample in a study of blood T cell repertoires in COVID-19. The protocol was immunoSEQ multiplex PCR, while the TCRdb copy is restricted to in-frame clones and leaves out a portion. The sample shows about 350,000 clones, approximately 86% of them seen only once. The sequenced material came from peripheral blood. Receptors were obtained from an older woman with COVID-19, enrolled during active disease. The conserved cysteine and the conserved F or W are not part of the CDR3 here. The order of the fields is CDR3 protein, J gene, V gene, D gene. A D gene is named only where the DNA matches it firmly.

ASGSHSLLGRGYTEAF	TRBJ1-1	TRBV12-5	.
ASSPSWTGALLAKNIQY	TRBJ2-4	TRBV3-1/TRBV3-2	TRBD1
ASCSLTSGGAGEQF	TRBJ2-1	TRBV3-1/TRBV3-2	TRBD2
ASSRTVSTDTQY	TRBJ2-3	TRBV6-5	.
ASLLAGDYEQY	TRBJ2-7	TRBV30	TRBD2
ASSQHYIGQGRDYGYT	TRBJ1-2	TRBV4-3	TRBD1
ASSLGSPIGYT	TRBJ1-2	TRBV5-1	.
ASGRRGSGTDTQY	TRBJ2-3	TRBV19	.
ASGMRGADTQY	TRBJ2-3	TRBV12-3/TRBV12-4	TRBD2
ASSFTGQSYEQY	TRBJ2-7	TRBV7-8	TRBD1
AISDYMRGNTEAF	TRBJ1-1	TRBV10-3	.
ASSARAGLAGRANTGELF	TRBJ2-2	TRBV21-1	.
ASSLAYRGTGELF	TRBJ2-2	TRBV27	TRBD1
ASSYSDRFGTQY	TRBJ2-5	TRBV6-5	.
ASSQDLYIGYEQY	TRBJ2-7	TRBV4-1	.
ASSYRGEGGYEQY	TRBJ2-7	TRBV27	.
ASSLDWGDFNEQF	TRBJ2-1	TRBV11-2	.
ASSPSGGQETQY	TRBJ2-5	TRBV6-5	TRBD1
ASSELYGYT	TRBJ1-2	TRBV18	.
ASRSGGSTDTQY	TRBJ2-3	TRBV19	TRBD2
ASSAVLEQPQH	TRBJ1-5	TRBV2	.
ASSPGQQETQY	TRBJ2-5	TRBV7-6	.
ASSPAWTDTQY	TRBJ2-3	TRBV11-3	.
ASSMTGSSSYEQY	TRBJ2-7	TRBV19	TRBD1
ASSPARDVSNQPQH	TRBJ1-5	TRBV6-2/TRBV6-3	.
ASTQSGSSYNEQF	TRBJ2-1	TRBV7-2	.
ASTLGLAFDEQF	TRBJ2-1	TRBV7-8	TRBD2
ASSSQGSRADTQY	TRBJ2-3	TRBV7-2	.
ASTQTGVVGELF	TRBJ2-2	TRBV2	TRBD1
ASRWRGITDTQY	TRBJ2-3	TRBV6-5	TRBD2
ASGLAGVHSYEQY	TRBJ2-7	TRBV27	TRBD2
ASRPGGSEKLF	TRBJ1-4	TRBV12-3/TRBV12-4	.
ASSLVASGASYNEQF	TRBJ2-1	TRBV7-6	TRBD2
ASSPPAEVSYEQY	TRBJ2-7	TRBV7-9	.
ASSQEGSLNTEAF	TRBJ1-1	TRBV3-1/TRBV3-2	.
ASSQGTGRNTIY	TRBJ1-3	TRBV4-1	TRBD1
ASSWLDRKGGYT	TRBJ1-2	TRBV6-5	.
ASSLGLRAGYT	TRBJ1-2	TRBV11-2	.
ASSQGTDSEAF	TRBJ1-1	TRBV6-5	TRBD1
ASSKRTGVSYEQY	TRBJ2-7	TRBV21-1	.
ASSYGLGGAHETQY	TRBJ2-5	TRBV11-2	TRBD2
ASSLGRETDGYT	TRBJ1-2	TRBV7-2	.
ASMEKILDQGSYT	TRBJ1-2	TRBV19	.
ASSRPGGVEPQH	TRBJ1-5	TRBV6-6	TRBD1
ASRPHRGCQPQH	TRBJ1-5	TRBV23-1	TRBD1
ASSLGSLLAGGWTDTQY	TRBJ2-3	TRBV7-6	.
SARRDYEQY	TRBJ2-7	TRBV20-1	.